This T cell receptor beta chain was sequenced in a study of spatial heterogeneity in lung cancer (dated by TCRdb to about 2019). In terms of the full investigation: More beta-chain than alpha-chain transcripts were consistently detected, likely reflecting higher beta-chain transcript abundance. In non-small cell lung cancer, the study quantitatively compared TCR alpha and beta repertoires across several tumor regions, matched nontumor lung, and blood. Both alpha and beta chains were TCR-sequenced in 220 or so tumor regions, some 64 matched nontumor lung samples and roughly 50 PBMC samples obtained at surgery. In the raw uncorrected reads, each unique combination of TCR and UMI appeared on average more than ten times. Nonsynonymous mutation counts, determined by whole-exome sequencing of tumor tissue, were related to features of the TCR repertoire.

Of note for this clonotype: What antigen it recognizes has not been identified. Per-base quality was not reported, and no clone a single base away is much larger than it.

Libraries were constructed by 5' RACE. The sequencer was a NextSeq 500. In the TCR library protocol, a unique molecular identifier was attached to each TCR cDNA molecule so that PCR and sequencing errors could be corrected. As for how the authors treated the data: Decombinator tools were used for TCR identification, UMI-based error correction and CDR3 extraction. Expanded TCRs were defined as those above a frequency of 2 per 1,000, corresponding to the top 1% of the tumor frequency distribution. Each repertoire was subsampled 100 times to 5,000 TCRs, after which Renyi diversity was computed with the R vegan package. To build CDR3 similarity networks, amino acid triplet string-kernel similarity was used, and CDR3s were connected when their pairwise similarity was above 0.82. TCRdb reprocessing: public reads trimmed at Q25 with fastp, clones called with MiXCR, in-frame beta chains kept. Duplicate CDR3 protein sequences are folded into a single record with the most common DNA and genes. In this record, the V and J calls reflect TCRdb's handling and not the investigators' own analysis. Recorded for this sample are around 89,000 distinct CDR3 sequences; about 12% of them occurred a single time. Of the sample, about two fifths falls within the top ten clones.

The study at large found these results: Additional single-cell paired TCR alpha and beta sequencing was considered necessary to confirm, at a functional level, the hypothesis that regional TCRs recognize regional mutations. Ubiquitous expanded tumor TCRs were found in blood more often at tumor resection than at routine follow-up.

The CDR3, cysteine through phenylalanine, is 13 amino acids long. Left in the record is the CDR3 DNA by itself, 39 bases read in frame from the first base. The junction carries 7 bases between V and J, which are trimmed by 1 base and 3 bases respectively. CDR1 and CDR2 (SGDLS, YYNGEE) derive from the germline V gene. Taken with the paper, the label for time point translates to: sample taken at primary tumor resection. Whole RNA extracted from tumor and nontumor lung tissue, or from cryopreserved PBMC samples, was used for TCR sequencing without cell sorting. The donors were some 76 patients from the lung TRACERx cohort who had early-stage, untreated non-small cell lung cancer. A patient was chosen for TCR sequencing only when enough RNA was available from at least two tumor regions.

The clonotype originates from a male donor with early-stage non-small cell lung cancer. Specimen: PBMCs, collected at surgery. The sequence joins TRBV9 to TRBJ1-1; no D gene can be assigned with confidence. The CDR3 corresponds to CASSVLGDTEAFF. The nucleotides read TGTGCCAGCAGCGTACTAGGTGACACTGAAGCTTTCTTT.